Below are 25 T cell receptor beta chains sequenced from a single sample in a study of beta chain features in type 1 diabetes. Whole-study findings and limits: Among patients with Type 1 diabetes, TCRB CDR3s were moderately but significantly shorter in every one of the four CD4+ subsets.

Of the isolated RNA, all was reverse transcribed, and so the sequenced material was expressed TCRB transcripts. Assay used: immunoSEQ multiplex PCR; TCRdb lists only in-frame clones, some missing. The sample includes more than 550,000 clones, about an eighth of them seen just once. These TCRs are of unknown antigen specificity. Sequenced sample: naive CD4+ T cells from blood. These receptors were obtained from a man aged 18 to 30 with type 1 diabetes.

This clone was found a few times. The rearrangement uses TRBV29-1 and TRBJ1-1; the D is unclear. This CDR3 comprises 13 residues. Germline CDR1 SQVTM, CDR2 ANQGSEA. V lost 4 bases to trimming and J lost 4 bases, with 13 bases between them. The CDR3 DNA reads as TGCAGCGTTGTCAGTTACGGATTCACTGAAGCTTTCTTT. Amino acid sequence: CSVVSYGFTEAFF.

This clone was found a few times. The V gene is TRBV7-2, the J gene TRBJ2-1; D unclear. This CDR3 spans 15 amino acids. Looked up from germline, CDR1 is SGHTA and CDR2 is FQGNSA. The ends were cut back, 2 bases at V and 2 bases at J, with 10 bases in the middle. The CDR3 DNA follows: TGTGCCAGCAGCTTACCCCTTCCGCCCTACAATGAGCAGTTCTTC. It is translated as CASSLPLPPYNEQFF.

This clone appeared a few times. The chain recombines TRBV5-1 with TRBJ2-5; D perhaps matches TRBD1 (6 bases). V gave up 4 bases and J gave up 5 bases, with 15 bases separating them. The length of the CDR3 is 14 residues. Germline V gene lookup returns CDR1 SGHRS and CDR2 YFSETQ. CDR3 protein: CASSQGSTGETQYF. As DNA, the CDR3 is TGCGCCAGCAGCCAGGGGTCTACCGGGGAGACCCAGTACTTC. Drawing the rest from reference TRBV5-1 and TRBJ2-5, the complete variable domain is KAGVTQTPRYLIKTRGQQVTLSCSPISGHRSVSWYQQTPGQGLQFLFEYFSETQRNKGNFPGRFSGRQFSNSRSEMNVSTLELGDSALYLCASSQGSTGETQYFGPGTRLLVL.

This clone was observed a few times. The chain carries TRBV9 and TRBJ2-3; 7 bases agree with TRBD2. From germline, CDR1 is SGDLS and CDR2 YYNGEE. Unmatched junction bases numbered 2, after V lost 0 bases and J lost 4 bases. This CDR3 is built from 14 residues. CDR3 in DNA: TGTGCCAGCAGCGTAGACGGGAGGCCAGATACGCAGTATTTT. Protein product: CASSVDGRPDTQYF.

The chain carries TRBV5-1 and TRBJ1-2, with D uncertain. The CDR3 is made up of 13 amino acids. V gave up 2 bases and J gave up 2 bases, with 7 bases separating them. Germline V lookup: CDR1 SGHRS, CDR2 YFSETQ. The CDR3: CASSLGRNYGYTF. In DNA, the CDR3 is TGCGCCAGCAGCTTAGGACGGAACTATGGCTACACCTTC.

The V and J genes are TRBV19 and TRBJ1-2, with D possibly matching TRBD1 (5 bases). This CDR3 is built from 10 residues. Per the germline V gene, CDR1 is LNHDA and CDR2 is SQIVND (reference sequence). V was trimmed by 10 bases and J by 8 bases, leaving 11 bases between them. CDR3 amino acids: CATRQSGYTF. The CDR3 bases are TGTGCCACTAGACAGTCCGGCTACACCTTC.

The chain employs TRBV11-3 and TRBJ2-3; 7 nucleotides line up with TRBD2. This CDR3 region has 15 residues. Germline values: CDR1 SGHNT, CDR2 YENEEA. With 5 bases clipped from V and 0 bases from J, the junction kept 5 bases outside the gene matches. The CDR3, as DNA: TGTGCCAGCAGCCCCGGGACTACTAGCACAGATACGCAGTATTTT. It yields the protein CASSPGTTSTDTQYF.

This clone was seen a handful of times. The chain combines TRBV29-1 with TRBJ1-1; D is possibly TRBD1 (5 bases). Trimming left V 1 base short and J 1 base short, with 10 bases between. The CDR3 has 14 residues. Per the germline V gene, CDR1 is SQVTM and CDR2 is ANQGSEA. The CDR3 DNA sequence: TGCAGCGTTGAAGTAGCAGGGTCGAACACTGAAGCTTTCTTT. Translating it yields CSVEVAGSNTEAFF.

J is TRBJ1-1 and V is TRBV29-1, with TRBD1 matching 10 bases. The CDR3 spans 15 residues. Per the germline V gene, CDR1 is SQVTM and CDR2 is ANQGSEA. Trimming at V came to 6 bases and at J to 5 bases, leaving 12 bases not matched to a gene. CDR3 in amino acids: CSVKGWRDRGTEAFF. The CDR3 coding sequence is TGCAGCGTAAAAGGTTGGCGGGACAGGGGTACTGAAGCTTTCTTT.

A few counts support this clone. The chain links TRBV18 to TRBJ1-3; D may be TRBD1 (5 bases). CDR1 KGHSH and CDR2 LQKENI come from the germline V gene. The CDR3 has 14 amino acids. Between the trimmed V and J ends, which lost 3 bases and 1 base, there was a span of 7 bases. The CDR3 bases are TGTGCCAGCTCACCTGGGGCATCTGGAAACACCATATATTTT. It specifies CASSPGASGNTIYF.

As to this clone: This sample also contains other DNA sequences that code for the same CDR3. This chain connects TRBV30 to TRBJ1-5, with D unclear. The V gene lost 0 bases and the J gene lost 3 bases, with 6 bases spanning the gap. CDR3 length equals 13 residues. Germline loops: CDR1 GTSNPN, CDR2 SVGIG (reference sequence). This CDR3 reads CAWSVRTNQPQHF. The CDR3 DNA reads TGTGCCTGGAGTGTGAGAACCAATCAGCCCCAGCATTTT. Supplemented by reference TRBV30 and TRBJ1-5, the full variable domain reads SQTIHQWPATLVQPVGSPLSLECTVEGTSNPNLYWYRQAAGRGLQLLFYSVGIGQISSEVPQNLSASRPQDRQFILSSKKLLLSDSGFYLCAWSVRTNQPQHFGDGTRLSIL.

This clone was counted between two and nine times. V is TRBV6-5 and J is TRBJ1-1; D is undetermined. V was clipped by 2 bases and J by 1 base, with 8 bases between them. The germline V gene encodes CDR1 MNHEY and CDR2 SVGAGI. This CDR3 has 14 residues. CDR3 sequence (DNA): TGTGCCAGCAGTTACGGGCCTGAGAACACTGAAGCTTTCTTT. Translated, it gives CASSYGPENTEAFF.

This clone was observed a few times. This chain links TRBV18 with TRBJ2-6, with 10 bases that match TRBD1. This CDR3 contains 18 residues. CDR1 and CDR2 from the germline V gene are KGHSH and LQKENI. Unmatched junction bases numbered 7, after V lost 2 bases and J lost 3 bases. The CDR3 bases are TGTGCCAGCTCACCAGCCGCGGGGACAGGGGTTGGGGCCAACGTCCTGACTTTC. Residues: CASSPAAGTGVGANVLTF.

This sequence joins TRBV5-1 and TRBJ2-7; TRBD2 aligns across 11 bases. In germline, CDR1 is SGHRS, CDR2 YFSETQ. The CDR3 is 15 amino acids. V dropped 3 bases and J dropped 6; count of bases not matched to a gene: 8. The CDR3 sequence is CASSSLAGGPSEQYF. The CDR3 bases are TGCGCCAGCAGCTCCTTAGCGGGAGGGCCCAGCGAGCAGTACTTC.

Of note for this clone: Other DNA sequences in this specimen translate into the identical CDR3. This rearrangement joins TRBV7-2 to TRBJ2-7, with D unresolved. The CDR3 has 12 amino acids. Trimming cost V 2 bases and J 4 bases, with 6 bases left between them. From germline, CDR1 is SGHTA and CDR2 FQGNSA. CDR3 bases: TGTGCCAGCAGCTTATCTGGGTACGAGCAGTACTTC. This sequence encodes CASSLSGYEQYF. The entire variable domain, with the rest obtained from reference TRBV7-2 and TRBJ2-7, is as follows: GAGVSQSPSNKVTEKGKDVELRCDPISGHTALYWYRQSLGQGLEFLIYFQGNSAPDKSGLPSDRFSAERTGGSVSTLTIQRTQQEDSAVYLCASSLSGYEQYFGPGTRLTVT.

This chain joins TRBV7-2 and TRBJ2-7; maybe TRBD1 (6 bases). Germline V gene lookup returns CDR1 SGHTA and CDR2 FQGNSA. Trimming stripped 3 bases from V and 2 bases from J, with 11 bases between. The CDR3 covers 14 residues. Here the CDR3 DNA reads TGTGCCAGCAGCTTGTCGAGGGGGACCTACGAGCAGTACTTC. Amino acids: CASSLSRGTYEQYF.

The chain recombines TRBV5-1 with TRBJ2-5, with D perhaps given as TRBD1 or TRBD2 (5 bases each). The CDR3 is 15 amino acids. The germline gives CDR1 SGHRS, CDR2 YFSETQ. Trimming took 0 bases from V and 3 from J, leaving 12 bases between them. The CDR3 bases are TGCGCCAGCAGCTTGGCCGGCTTGGGGGAAGAGACCCAGTACTTC. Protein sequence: CASSLAGLGEETQYF.

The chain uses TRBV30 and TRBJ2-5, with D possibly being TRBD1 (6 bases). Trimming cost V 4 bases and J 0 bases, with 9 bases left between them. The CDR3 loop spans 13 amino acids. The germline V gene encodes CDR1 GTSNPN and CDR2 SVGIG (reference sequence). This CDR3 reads CAWNRANQETQYF. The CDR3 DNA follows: TGTGCCTGGAACAGGGCCAACCAAGAGACCCAGTACTTC.

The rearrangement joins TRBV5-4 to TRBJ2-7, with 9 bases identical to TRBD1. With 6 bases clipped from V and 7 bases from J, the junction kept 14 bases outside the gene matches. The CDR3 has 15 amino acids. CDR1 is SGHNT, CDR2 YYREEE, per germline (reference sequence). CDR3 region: CASTFTGTGTKEQYF. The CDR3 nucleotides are TGTGCCAGCACCTTCACCGGGACAGGGACAAAAGAGCAGTACTTC. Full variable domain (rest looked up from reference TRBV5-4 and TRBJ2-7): ETGVTQSPTHLIKTRGQQVTLRCSSQSGHNTVSWYQQALGQGPQFIFQYYREEENGRGNFPPRFSGLQFPNYSSELNVNALELDDSALYLCASTFTGTGTKEQYFGPGTRLTVT.

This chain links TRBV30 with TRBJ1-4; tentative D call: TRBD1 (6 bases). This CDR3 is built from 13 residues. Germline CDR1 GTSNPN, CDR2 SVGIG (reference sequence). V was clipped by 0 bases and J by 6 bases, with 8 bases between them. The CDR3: CAWSVGQYEKLFF. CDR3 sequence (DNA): TGTGCCTGGAGTGTGGGACAATATGAAAAACTGTTTTTT.

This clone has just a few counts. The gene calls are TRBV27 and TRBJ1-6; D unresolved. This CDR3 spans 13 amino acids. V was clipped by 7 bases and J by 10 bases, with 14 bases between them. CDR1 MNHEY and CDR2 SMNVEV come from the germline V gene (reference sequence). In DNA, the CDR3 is TGTGCCAGCACCCCTCTCCAAGGATCACCCCTCCACTTT. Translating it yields CASTPLQGSPLHF.

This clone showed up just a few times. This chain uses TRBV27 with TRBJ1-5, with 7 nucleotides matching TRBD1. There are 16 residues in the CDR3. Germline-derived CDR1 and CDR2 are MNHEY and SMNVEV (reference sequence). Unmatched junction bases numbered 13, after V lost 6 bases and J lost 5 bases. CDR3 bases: TGTGCCAGCAGGTACAGGGGTTGGGGATGGGATCAGCCCCAGCATTTT. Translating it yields CASRYRGWGWDQPQHF.

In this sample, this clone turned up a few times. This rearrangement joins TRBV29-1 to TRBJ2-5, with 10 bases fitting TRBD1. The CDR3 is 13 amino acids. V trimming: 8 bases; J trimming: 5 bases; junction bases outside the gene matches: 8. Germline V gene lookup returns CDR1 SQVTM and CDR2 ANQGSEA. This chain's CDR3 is CSFGQGDRETQYF. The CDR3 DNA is TGCAGCTTCGGACAGGGGGACCGGGAGACCCAGTACTTC.

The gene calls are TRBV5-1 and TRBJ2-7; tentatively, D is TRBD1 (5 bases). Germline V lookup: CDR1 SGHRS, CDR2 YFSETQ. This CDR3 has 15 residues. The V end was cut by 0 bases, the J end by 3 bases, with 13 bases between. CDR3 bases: TGCGCCAGCAGCTTGGATTCAGGGTCCCACTACGAGCAGTACTTC. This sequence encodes CASSLDSGSHYEQYF.

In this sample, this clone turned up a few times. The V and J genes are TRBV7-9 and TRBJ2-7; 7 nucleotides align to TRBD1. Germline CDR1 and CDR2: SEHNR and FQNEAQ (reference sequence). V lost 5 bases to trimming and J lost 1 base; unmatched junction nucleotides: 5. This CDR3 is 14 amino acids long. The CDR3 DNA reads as TGTGCCAGCAGCACCCGGGACAGTTCCTACGAGCAGTACTTC. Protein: CASSTRDSSYEQYF.